The T cell receptor (beta chain) described here comes from a study of T-cell reconstitution after alpha-beta-depleted transplantation in children. CDR1 and CDR2 from the germline V gene are LGHDT and YNNKEL (reference sequence). This CDR3 contains 17 residues. V lost 1 base, J lost 1 base, and 5 bases stayed unmatched. Construction of the TCRbeta library involved unique molecular identifiers. TCRdb reprocessed the PCR reads via MiXCR and lists one record per CDR3 protein. The repertoire holds roughly 350,000 distinct CDR3 sequences, with under 20% as singletons. The sequencing here drew on PBMCs, mostly from graft donor cells, taken 360 days after TCRalphabeta/CD19-depleted stem cell transplant. The receptor was isolated from a male patient between 2 and 10 years old who had a stem cell transplant for acute lymphoblastic leukemia, so the T cells may come from the graft donor. The chain employs TRBV3-1 and TRBJ2-2, with 8 bases lining up with TRBD1. The CDR3 sequence is CASSQGPGGGNTGELFF. Here the CDR3 DNA reads TGTGCCAGCAGCCAAGGACCAGGGGGCGGGAACACCGGGGAGCTGTTTTTT.